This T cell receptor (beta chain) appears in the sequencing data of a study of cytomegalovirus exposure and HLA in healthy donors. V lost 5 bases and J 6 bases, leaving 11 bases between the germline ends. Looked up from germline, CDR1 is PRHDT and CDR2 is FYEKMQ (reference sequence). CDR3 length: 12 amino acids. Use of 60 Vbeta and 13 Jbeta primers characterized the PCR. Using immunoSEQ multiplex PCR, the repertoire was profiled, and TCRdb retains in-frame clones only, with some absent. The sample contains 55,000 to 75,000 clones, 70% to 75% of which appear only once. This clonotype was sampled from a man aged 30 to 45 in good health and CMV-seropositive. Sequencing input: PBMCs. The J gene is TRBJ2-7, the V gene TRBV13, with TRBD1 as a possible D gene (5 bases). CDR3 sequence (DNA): TGTGCCAGCAGCCAAACAGGAGCCGAGCAGTACTTC. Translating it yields CASSQTGAEQYF. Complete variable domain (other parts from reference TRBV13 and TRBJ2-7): AAGVIQSPRHLIKEKRETATLKCYPIPRHDTVYWYQQGPGQDPQFLISFYEKMQSDKGSIPDRFSAQQFSDYHSELNMSSLELGDSALYFCASSQTGAEQYFGPGTRLTVT.